These 31 T cell receptor beta chains originate from one sample sequenced in a study of human T cells and chemical hapten exposure. TCRdb analysed the RACE reads with MiXCR anew, one entry per CDR3 protein. The repertoire consists of about 84,000 distinct CDR3 sequences, with less than 11% occurring once and the leading ten covering 4.5% to 5%. Indicated time point: patch test 2, 6 weeks after DPC sensitization. The sample's treatment: therapeutic diphenylcyclopropenone sensitization with weekly scalp DPC. The sequencing here drew on whole blood, taken in connection with sensitization to the hapten diphenylcyclopropenone (DPC). The source is a woman aged 45-59 years with alopecia areata. Some clones in this sample may be carry-over from other donors' samples.

This clonotype was counted at least ten times. This rearrangement joins TRBV6-6 to TRBJ2-1; the D is unclear. V was clipped by 5 bases and J by 3 bases, with 17 bases between them. CDR1 and CDR2 (germline): MNHNY, SVGAGI (reference sequence). CDR3 size: 16 residues. CDR3 coding DNA: TGTGCCAGCAGTCCAAACCTAGGAACGGGCTACAATGAGCAGTTCTTC. Translating it yields CASSPNLGTGYNEQFF.

This clonotype was picked up a small number of times. The chain links TRBV19 to TRBJ1-5, with D uncertain. Per germline, CDR1 LNHDA and CDR2 SQIVND (reference sequence). With 3 bases removed from V and 15 bases from J, the gap between germline ends came to 15 bases. This CDR3 has 12 residues. Written as DNA, the CDR3 is TGTGCCAGTAGTATTTTCCCAGGCCATGCGCATTTT. This gives the protein CASSIFPGHAHF. The variable domain in full, with the rest retrieved from reference TRBV19 and TRBJ1-5, is DGGITQSPKYLFRKEGQNVTLSCEQNLNHDAMYWYRQDPGQGLRLIYYSQIVNDFQKGDIAEGYSVSREKKESFPLTVTSAQKNPTAFYLCASSIFPGHAHFGDGTRLSIL.

This clonotype was counted many times. The CDR3 DNA sequence: TGTGCCAGCAGTTACCCGGGAGGGGGGGCGCGTGTCTCCGACATTCAGTACTTC. Its translation: CASSYPGGGARVSDIQYF. The rearrangement joins TRBV6-6 to TRBJ2-4; 8 bases are shared with TRBD2. V lost 2 bases and J lost 8; bases outside the gene matches: 17. This CDR3 is 18 amino acids long. Germline V CDR1 and CDR2: MNHNY, SVGAGI (reference sequence).

Ten or more counts support this clonotype. The V gene is TRBV11-2, the J gene TRBJ1-3; D uncertain. The CDR3 consists of 15 residues. Trimming shortened V by 5 bases and J by 7 bases, and 18 bases separated the two germline ends. Germline V lookup: CDR1 SGHAT, CDR2 FQNNGV. The CDR3 here is CASSPSNTLFNTIYF. DNA for the CDR3: TGTGCCAGCAGCCCGTCGAATACCCTGTTTAACACCATATATTTT.

The V call is TRBV10-3, the J call TRBJ2-3; perhaps D is TRBD1 or TRBD2 (5 bases each). The CDR3 extends over 15 amino acids. The V gene lost 6 bases and the J gene lost 1 base, with 14 bases spanning the gap. Germline V CDR1 and CDR2: ENHRY, SYGVKD. The CDR3 loop reads CAIRQGTGGTDTQYF. As DNA, the CDR3 is TGTGCCATCAGGCAGGGTACCGGGGGCACAGATACGCAGTATTTT.

This clonotype was seen only a few times. The chain carries TRBV20-1 and TRBJ2-3; D may correspond to TRBD1 or TRBD2 (6 bases each). The length of the CDR3 is 17 residues. Germline CDR1 and CDR2: DFQATT and SNEGSKA (reference sequence). The V and J ends lost 0 bases and 1 base respectively, with 17 bases between them. The CDR3 sequence is CSARDGARRGGTDTQYF. In DNA, the CDR3 is TGCAGTGCTAGAGATGGGGCTCGGAGGGGGGGCACAGATACGCAGTATTTT.

This clonotype was observed at least ten times. The chain uses TRBV5-6 and TRBJ2-2, with no clear D. Trimming pared 3 bases from V and 4 bases from J, leaving 10 bases between. The CDR3 contains 14 residues. CDR1 SGHDT and CDR2 YYEEEE come from the germline V gene. DNA for the CDR3: TGTGCCAGCAGCTCCGTTGGCGGCACCGGGGAGCTGTTTTTT. Its protein product is CASSSVGGTGELFF. The entire variable domain, with the rest obtained from reference TRBV5-6 and TRBJ2-2, is as follows: DAGVTQSPTHLIKTRGQQVTLRCSPKSGHDTVSWYQQALGQGPQFIFQYYEEEERQRGNFPDRFSGHQFPNYSSELNVNALLLGDSALYLCASSSVGGTGELFFGEGSRLTVL.

The V and J genes are TRBV14 and TRBJ2-1; D might be TRBD2 (5 bases). The CDR3 has 17 residues. The germline V and J ends were trimmed by 0 bases and 5 bases, with 17 bases remaining between them. CDR1 SGHDN and CDR2 FVKESK come from the germline V gene. The CDR3 nucleotides are TGTGCCAGCAGCCAAGAGCTGACGGGGTATTATAACAATGAGCAGTTCTTC. It translates to CASSQELTGYYNNEQFF.

This chain connects TRBV6-5 to TRBJ2-7, with a tentative D call TRBD1 (5 bases). CDR1 MNHEY and CDR2 SVGAGI come from the germline V gene. Trimming took off 5 bases at V and 3 bases at J, with 8 bases between the two ends. This CDR3 comprises 12 residues. The CDR3 region is CASSRTSYEQYF. The CDR3 region has the DNA TGTGCCAGCAGTCGGACAAGCTACGAGCAGTACTTC.

The count of this clonotype is one. One base away lies a much larger clone, so this may be a sequencing read error. V and J are TRBV28 and TRBJ2-3, with 7 bases matching TRBD2. CDR3 length: 14 residues. Germline V gene data show CDR1 as MDHEN and CDR2 as SYDVKM. The CDR3 protein is CVSSRSGSTDTQYF. The CDR3 DNA reads TGTGTCAGCAGTCGTAGCGGGAGCACAGATACGCAGTATTTT.

This clonotype was counted ten times or more. The chain combines TRBV29-1 with TRBJ1-1; 8 bases are shared with TRBD1. Germline-derived CDR1 and CDR2 are SQVTM and ANQGSEA. The CDR3 has 16 residues. The junction had 15 bases not matched to a gene; V was cut back by 7 bases and J by 2 bases. The DNA for the CDR3 is TGCAGCGCTCCGGGACAGGCCCGGGGGGCTAACACTGAAGCTTTCTTT. Protein sequence: CSAPGQARGANTEAFF.

This clonotype was detected ten times or more. The V gene is TRBV27, the J gene TRBJ2-1; TRBD1 aligns across 11 bases. The germline gives CDR1 MNHEY, CDR2 SMNVEV (reference sequence). Losses at the gene ends were 6 bases for V and 4 bases for J; bases not matched to a gene: 2. The CDR3 loop spans 14 amino acids. This CDR3 reads CASRGQGAYNEQFF. The CDR3 nucleotides read TGTGCCAGCAGAGGACAGGGGGCTTACAATGAGCAGTTCTTC.

This rearrangement joins TRBV2 to TRBJ2-3; D uncertain. CDR3 size: 14 residues. Trimming stripped 7 bases from V and 1 base from J, with 12 bases between. Germline V lookup: CDR1 SNHLY, CDR2 FYNNEI. The CDR3 sequence is CASNGILGTDTQYF. The DNA of the CDR3 is TGTGCCAGCAATGGGATCCTTGGCACAGATACGCAGTATTTT.

The rearrangement uses TRBV20-1 and TRBJ1-1; D not resolved. Germline V lookup: CDR1 DFQATT, CDR2 SNEGSKA (reference sequence). The CDR3 has 12 amino acids. The CDR3, as DNA: TGCAGCTACGGCGTGAGTGGCACTGAAGCTTTCTTT. Translation gives CSYGVSGTEAFF.

This clonotype was observed a handful of times. The V gene is TRBV29-1, the J gene TRBJ2-7; the D is unclear. This CDR3 spans 15 amino acids. From germline, CDR1 is SQVTM and CDR2 ANQGSEA. The V end lost 6 bases, the J end lost 3 bases, and 21 bases lay between the germline ends. CDR3 loop: CSVTTRLPGDYEQYF. In DNA, the CDR3 is TGCAGCGTAACCACCAGGCTACCAGGTGACTACGAGCAGTACTTC.

In this sample, this clonotype turned up many times. This chain links TRBV5-1 with TRBJ2-1; 7 bases fit TRBD1. Germline values: CDR1 SGHRS, CDR2 YFSETQ. This CDR3 has 16 amino acids. J lost 2 bases, V lost 4 bases, and 9 bases had no gene match. CDR3 sequence (DNA): TGCGCCAGCAGCAGTAAATTAGGACAGGCCTACAATGAGCAGTTCTTC. Its translation is CASSSKLGQAYNEQFF.

This clonotype was counted only a few times. The rearrangement uses TRBV7-9 and TRBJ2-5, with 7 bases matching TRBD1. After removal of 7 bases from V and 12 bases from J, the junction contained 8 bases not matched to a gene. Germline V gives CDR1 SEHNR, CDR2 FQNEAQ (reference sequence). The length of the CDR3 is 11 residues. DNA for the CDR3: TGTGCCAGCACCGTACAGGGGTTCGAGTACTTC. Protein: CASTVQGFEYF.

In its sample, this clonotype was seen a few times. This chain uses TRBV27 with TRBJ2-1; D is unclear. V was trimmed by 5 bases and J by 4 bases, leaving 6 bases between them. Per germline, CDR1 MNHEY and CDR2 SMNVEV (reference sequence). There are 12 residues in the CDR3. The CDR3 DNA sequence: TGTGCCAGCAGTCCAAATTACAATGAGCAGTTCTTC. This gives the protein CASSPNYNEQFF.

The chain couples TRBV20-1 to TRBJ2-1; 10 bases are a match to TRBD2. With V trimmed by 0 bases and J by 6 bases, 8 bases remained unmatched. Germline V gene data show CDR1 as DFQATT and CDR2 as SNEGSKA (reference sequence). The CDR3 is made up of 16 amino acids. The CDR3 coding sequence is TGCAGTGCTAGAGACCCTAAGCGGGAGGGCGTCAATGAGCAGTTCTTC. Its protein product is CSARDPKREGVNEQFF.

This clonotype was found many times. This rearrangement joins TRBV18 to TRBJ2-1; 11 bases match TRBD2. The CDR3 totals 16 residues. Germline CDR1 KGHSH, CDR2 LQKENI. The V and J ends lost 3 bases and 4 bases, in that order; junction bases with no gene match: 5. The CDR3 nucleotides are TGTGCCAGCTCACCGCCGACTAGCGGGGCTTACAATGAGCAGTTCTTC. The encoded protein is CASSPPTSGAYNEQFF.

In this sample, this clonotype turned up a few times. J is TRBJ1-5 and V is TRBV11-2; D gene uncertain. V lost 5 bases and J 7 bases, leaving 12 bases between the germline ends. The CDR3 covers 13 residues. Per germline, CDR1 SGHAT and CDR2 FQNNGV. The CDR3 protein is CASSKGINQPQHF. The CDR3 region has the DNA TGTGCCAGCAGCAAAGGGATTAACCAGCCCCAGCATTTT.

This clonotype was detected many times. The chain has TRBV3-1 and TRBJ2-2, with D tentatively TRBD2 (5 bases). CDR1 is LGHDT and CDR2 is YNNKEL in the germline V gene (reference sequence). This CDR3 region has 13 residues. V lost 8 bases and J 3 bases, leaving 10 bases between the germline ends. The CDR3 DNA reads TGTGCCAGCCGAGAGGGATACACCGGGGAGCTGTTTTTT. Amino acid sequence: CASREGYTGELFF.

This clonotype was detected ten times or more. The gene calls are TRBV18 and TRBJ1-6, with a weak D call TRBD1 (6 bases). V shed 2 bases and J shed 2 bases, with 10 bases lying between them. The CDR3 length is 16 residues. CDR1 is KGHSH, CDR2 LQKENI, per germline. The CDR3 is CASSPGGDPYNSPLHF. The CDR3 DNA is TGTGCCAGCTCACCAGGGGGCGACCCCTATAATTCACCCCTCCACTTT.

This clonotype was seen a handful of times. This sequence joins TRBV27 and TRBJ2-7, with no clear D. Trimming removed 10 bases from V and 2 bases from J, with 15 bases in between. Germline-derived CDR1 and CDR2 are MNHEY and SMNVEV (reference sequence). The CDR3 totals 13 residues. CDR3 in amino acids: CANTTRHPYEQYF. The DNA of the CDR3 is TGTGCCAACACCACCCGGCACCCCTACGAGCAGTACTTC.

The table lists this clonotype with many counts. This chain connects TRBV10-1 to TRBJ2-2; 7 bases map to TRBD2. This CDR3 has 15 amino acids. The germline CDR1 and CDR2 sequences are WNHNN and SYGVQD (reference sequence). V was pared by 3 bases and J by 6 bases, with 7 bases of the junction left unmatched. CDR3 loop: CASSDPGGTPGELFF. The CDR3 region has the DNA TGCGCCAGCAGTGATCCGGGAGGAACGCCCGGGGAGCTGTTTTTT.

This chain uses TRBV24-1 with TRBJ2-3; 12 nucleotides agree with TRBD2. With V trimmed by 5 bases and J by 1 base, 6 bases remained unmatched. Looked up from germline, CDR1 is KGHDR and CDR2 is SFDVKD. This CDR3 has 17 residues. CDR3 nucleotide sequence: TGTGCCACCAGTGCCTCTGGACTAGCGGGACGCACAGATACGCAGTATTTT. This sequence encodes CATSASGLAGRTDTQYF.

V usage is TRBV6-1 and J usage is TRBJ2-3, with D unclear. Trimming cost V 2 bases and J 0 bases, with 6 bases left between them. Germline V gene lookup returns CDR1 MNHNS and CDR2 SASEGT. This CDR3 is built from 14 residues. Written as DNA, the CDR3 is TGTGCCAGCAGTGAACTTCACAGCACAGATACGCAGTATTTT. It encodes CASSELHSTDTQYF.

This clonotype was recorded at least ten times. The J gene is TRBJ2-3, the V gene TRBV28; D gene ambiguous. CDR1 MDHEN and CDR2 SYDVKM come from the germline V gene. V shed 6 bases and J shed 10 bases, with 11 bases lying between them. The CDR3 spans 11 residues. CDR3 DNA sequence: TGTGCCAGCAGCTCCGGACGGGCGCAGTATTTT. Translated: CASSSGRAQYF.

This clonotype was picked up many times. This chain connects TRBV6-6 to TRBJ1-4; D is unclear. This CDR3 comprises 15 residues. The germline gives CDR1 MNHNY, CDR2 SVGAGI (reference sequence). Trimming removed 5 bases from V and 0 bases from J, with 10 bases in between. Here the CDR3 DNA reads TGTGCCAGCAGTAACGACTTGGCAACTAATGAAAAACTGTTTTTT. Translation: CASSNDLATNEKLFF.

CDR3 amino acids: CASSQSRGRANEKLFF. CDR3 DNA sequence: TGTGCCAGCAGCCAATCGAGAGGGAGAGCTAATGAAAAACTGTTTTTT. V gene TRBV3-1 combines with J gene TRBJ1-4; D call uncertain. Trimming removed 2 bases from V and 3 bases from J, with 13 bases in between. From germline, CDR1 is LGHDT and CDR2 YNNKEL (reference sequence). The CDR3 is 16 residues long.

This clonotype has a count of ten or more. The chain uses TRBV12-3 or TRBV12-4 and TRBJ2-1; D not resolved. The CDR3 has 11 residues. Between the trimmed V and J ends, which lost 1 base and 8 bases, there was a span of 3 bases. DNA of the CDR3: TGTGCCAGCAGTTTAGTGGATGAGCAGTTCTTC. As protein: CASSLVDEQFF.